This T cell receptor (beta chain) was identified during a study of T cell changes during pregnancy in multiple sclerosis. The sample holds one count of this clone. Other DNA sequences in the same sample also yield this CDR3. Data came from immunoSEQ multiplex PCR; TCRdb stores just in-frame clones and leaves some out. The sample carries about 75,000 clones, 80% to 90% recorded once. The sequence came from a female donor in good health, enrolled as a control in a pregnancy study. The input for sequencing was peripheral blood, taken in the first trimester of pregnancy.

CDR3 protein: CASSAGQTSNQPQHF. The CDR3 nucleotides read TGTGCCAGCAGCGCGGGACAGACGAGCAATCAGCCCCAGCATTTT. V gene TRBV9 combines with J gene TRBJ1-5; TRBD1 aligns across 7 bases. The V gene's germline CDR1 is SGDLS and CDR2 YYNGEE. The CDR3 has 15 residues. The ends lost 3 bases at V and 1 base at J; junction bases unmatched: 4. The full variable domain, with the rest looked up from reference TRBV9 and TRBJ1-5, is DSGVTQTPKHLITATGQRVTLRCSPRSGDLSVYWYQQSLDQGLQFLIQYYNGEERAKGNILERFSAQQFPDLHSELNLSSLELGDSALYFCASSAGQTSNQPQHFGDGTRLSIL.